The 29 T cell receptor beta chains below all came from one sample that was sequenced in a study of neurological immune-mediated disorders. TCRdb re-analysed the 5' RACE reads in MiXCR, keeping a single row per CDR3 protein. The table has some 50,000 distinct CDR3 sequences, around a sixth seen once. Sequencing was done on a sample of PBMCs. Receptor source: a man aged 55 to 69 in good health.

Worth noting for this clonotype: A much more abundant neighbour one base away suggests this may be a read error. This chain links TRBV28 with TRBJ2-7, with D perhaps TRBD2 (6 bases). This CDR3 has 17 residues. Germline V gene lookup returns CDR1 MDHEN and CDR2 SYDVKM. V was pared by 7 bases and J by 3 bases, with 25 bases between. In DNA form, the CDR3 reads TGTGCCAGCATTTTGCCCCCGAACGGGAGATACAACTACGAGCAGTACTTC. Its protein is CASILPPNGRYNYEQYF.

The chain links TRBV9 to TRBJ2-7; D perhaps matches TRBD2 (5 bases). CDR1 SGDLS and CDR2 YYNGEE come from the germline V gene. The CDR3 runs to 16 residues. The germline V and J ends were trimmed by 0 bases and 4 bases, with 17 bases remaining between them. The CDR3: CASSVVGSPAPYEQYF. DNA of the CDR3: TGTGCCAGCAGCGTAGTAGGGAGTCCCGCCCCTTACGAGCAGTACTTC.

This clonotype showed up many times. This chain links TRBV5-1 with TRBJ2-5, with D hard to call. The CDR3 sequence is 16 residues long. Trimming stripped 0 bases from V and 5 bases from J, with 17 bases between. Germline values: CDR1 SGHRS, CDR2 YFSETQ. CDR3 sequence: CASSLVGDRTFETQYF. The CDR3 DNA follows: TGCGCCAGCAGCTTGGTGGGCGACCGTACCTTCGAGACCCAGTACTTC.

As to this clonotype: A single base separates this from a much larger clone, so it may be a read error. V is TRBV7-2 and J is TRBJ1-1; D is ambiguous. CDR3 size: 12 residues. Germline V gives CDR1 SGHTA, CDR2 FQGNSA. For the CDR3, the DNA is TGTGCCATCAGCCACATGGACACTGAAGCTTTCTTT. This gives the protein CAISHMDTEAFF.

The chain has TRBV5-1 and TRBJ2-3; possibly TRBD1 or TRBD2 for D (5 bases each). The germline gives CDR1 SGHRS, CDR2 YFSETQ. Trimming pared 0 bases from V and 0 bases from J, leaving 8 bases between. The CDR3 totals 15 residues. CDR3 residues: CASSLDGGSTDTQYF. The CDR3, as DNA: TGCGCCAGCAGCTTGGATGGGGGAAGCACAGATACGCAGTATTTT.

This chain uses TRBV10-3 with TRBJ1-6; TRBD1 agrees at 11 bases. The CDR3 has 14 amino acids. Germline CDR1 ENHRY, CDR2 SYGVKD. The chain's CDR3 is CAIWTGGFSSPLHF. CDR3 bases: TGTGCAATATGGACAGGGGGCTTCTCCTCACCCCTCCACTTT.

This clonotype came up many times. The gene calls are TRBV15 and TRBJ2-3, with D tentatively TRBD2 (5 bases). The V and J ends lost 3 bases and 5 bases respectively, with 18 bases between them. The germline V gene encodes CDR1 LNHNV and CDR2 YYDKDF (reference sequence). The length of the CDR3 is 16 residues. The CDR3 bases are TGTGCCACCAGCAGTTCGAGGAGTCCCGGGGTAGATACGCAGTATTTT. Translating gives CATSSSRSPGVDTQYF.

Notes on this clonotype: A much larger clone sits a single nucleotide away, making a read error possible. The V and J genes are TRBV7-2 and TRBJ2-3; D may be TRBD1 (5 bases). The DNA end favors TRBJ1-5, so the J call may be wrong. CDR3 length equals 14 residues. Germline values: CDR1 SGHTA, CDR2 FQGNSA. The CDR3 reads CASSQGTVRGTQHF. The DNA for the CDR3 is TGTGCCAGCAGCCAAGGGACTGTTCGAGGTACGCAGCATTTT.

This clonotype was observed a single time. A much larger clone lies a single base off, so this may be a read error. The chain joins TRBV28 to TRBJ1-5; no clear D gene. The CDR3 consists of 14 residues. Between the trimmed V and J ends, which lost 3 bases and 6 bases, there was a span of 12 bases. The germline CDR1 and CDR2 sequences are MDHEN and SYDVKM. The CDR3 nucleotides are TGTGCCAGCAGTTTCTCAGTGCAGAGTCAGCCCCAGCATTTT. Residues: CASSFSVQSQPQHF.

This clonotype was counted many times. CDR3 protein: CASSQGQEKLFF. CDR3 in DNA: TGTGCCAGCAGCCAAGGTCAGGAAAAACTGTTTTTT. The chain couples TRBV3-1 to TRBJ1-4; the D is unclear. With 1 base removed from V and 8 bases from J, the gap between germline ends came to 5 bases. The CDR3 covers 12 residues. CDR1 and CDR2 from the germline V gene are LGHDT and YNNKEL (reference sequence).

The sample holds many counts of this clonotype. The chain employs TRBV15 and TRBJ1-1; D unresolved. The CDR3 runs 13 residues. Trimming took off 0 bases at V and 5 bases at J, with 7 bases between the two ends. Germline values: CDR1 LNHNV, CDR2 YYDKDF (reference sequence). CDR3 sequence reads: CATSRELRTEAFF. The CDR3 DNA reads as TGTGCCACCAGCAGAGAGTTGCGGACTGAAGCTTTCTTT.

This clonotype occurred many times. The chain has TRBV29-1 and TRBJ2-3, with TRBD1 identical over 10 bases. Unmatched junction bases numbered 4, after V lost 3 bases and J lost 4 bases. CDR3 size: 14 residues. Germline-derived CDR1 and CDR2 are SQVTM and ANQGSEA. CDR3 sequence reads: CSVESGQGSDTQYF. CDR3 DNA sequence: TGCAGCGTTGAGTCGGGACAGGGGTCAGATACGCAGTATTTT.

This clonotype was seen many times. V and J are TRBV3-1 and TRBJ2-2, with D possibly TRBD1 on 6 matching bases. This CDR3 is built from 13 residues. Per the germline V gene, CDR1 is LGHDT and CDR2 is YNNKEL (reference sequence). V lost 4 bases and J 6 bases, leaving 9 bases between the germline ends. CDR3 in amino acids: CASSLQGAGELFF. Written as DNA, the CDR3 is TGTGCCAGCAGCCTACAGGGAGCCGGGGAGCTGTTTTTT.

In this sample, this clonotype turned up many times. The chain joins TRBV5-1 to TRBJ2-2; D might be TRBD2 (5 bases). The germline V and J ends were trimmed by 1 base and 1 base, with 8 bases remaining between them. The CDR3 loop spans 15 amino acids. Germline CDR1 is SGHRS and CDR2 is YFSETQ. The CDR3 nucleotides are TGCGCCAGCAGCTTGAAAGCGGTGAACACCGGGGAGCTGTTTTTT. It specifies CASSLKAVNTGELFF.

The rearrangement joins TRBV9 to TRBJ1-2; D is undetermined. The germline V and J ends were trimmed by 2 bases and 4 bases, with 9 bases remaining between them. Germline V lookup: CDR1 SGDLS, CDR2 YYNGEE. This CDR3 region has 13 residues. The CDR3 coding sequence is TGTGCCAGCAGCGTCAGTAGTATCTATGGCTACACCTTC. Residues: CASSVSSIYGYTF.

This clonotype came up a few times. This may come from a read error, since a much larger clone is one base off. The genes are TRBV7-6 and TRBJ1-2; TRBD1 is a possible D gene (5 bases). Per the germline V gene, CDR1 is SGHVS and CDR2 is FNYEAQ. The V and J ends lost 0 bases and 6 bases respectively, with 11 bases between them. The CDR3 extends over 14 amino acids. In DNA, the CDR3 is TGTGCCAGCAGCTTAGCGGCAGGGCAGAATGGCTACACCTTC. This encodes CASSLAAGQNGYTF.

This clonotype was detected ten times or more. The chain is built from TRBV10-3 and TRBJ1-1; D not certain. Per germline, CDR1 ENHRY and CDR2 SYGVKD. The V end was cut by 2 bases, the J end by 4 bases, with 14 bases between. The CDR3 runs to 15 residues. The CDR3 reads CAISETRGEFTEAFF. Here the CDR3 DNA reads TGTGCCATCAGTGAGACTCGCGGGGAGTTCACTGAAGCTTTCTTT.

This clonotype was observed many times. The chain carries TRBV7-3 and TRBJ2-1; no clear D. Deletions cut 2 bases from V and 3 bases from J, with 8 bases between. The CDR3 is 14 residues long. Germline V lookup: CDR1 SGHTA, CDR2 FQGTGA. CDR3 protein: CASSLVGLYNEQFF. The CDR3 nucleotides read TGTGCCAGCAGCTTAGTCGGGCTCTACAATGAGCAGTTCTTC.

In its sample, this clonotype was seen many times. This chain links TRBV5-1 with TRBJ2-5, with TRBD2 identical over 10 bases. Germline V gene lookup returns CDR1 SGHRS and CDR2 YFSETQ. The CDR3 contains 16 residues. With 4 bases clipped from V and 5 bases from J, the junction kept 11 bases outside the gene matches. The CDR3 spells CASSLGGSGRLETQYF. The CDR3, as DNA: TGCGCCAGCAGCCTGGGCGGTAGCGGGAGGTTGGAGACCCAGTACTTC.

This clonotype has a count of ten or more. J is TRBJ2-3 and V is TRBV5-1; TRBD2 is a possible D gene (5 bases). Between the trimmed V and J ends, which lost 4 bases and 9 bases, there was a span of 15 bases. CDR3 length: 13 residues. Germline loops: CDR1 SGHRS, CDR2 YFSETQ. CDR3: CASSDSSLLTQYF. The DNA for the CDR3 is TGCGCCAGCAGCGACTCTAGCCTATTAACGCAGTATTTT.

This clonotype was recorded many times. V and J are TRBV3-1 and TRBJ1-1, with 11 bases aligning to TRBD1. This CDR3 contains 16 residues. Germline V CDR1 and CDR2: LGHDT, YNNKEL (reference sequence). After removal of 5 bases from V and 4 bases from J, the junction contained 9 bases not matched to a gene. The CDR3 DNA reads TGTGCCAGCAGCGCCCGGGACAGGGGGGGGAGCACTGAAGCTTTCTTT. Its protein product is CASSARDRGGSTEAFF.

The rearrangement links TRBV5-1 to TRBJ2-1, with TRBD2 identical over 8 bases. V was clipped by 3 bases and J by 7 bases; unmatched bases: 6. The length of the CDR3 is 14 residues. Germline assignment: CDR1 SGHRS and CDR2 YFSETQ. The CDR3 sequence: CASSSGLAANEQFF. In DNA form, the CDR3 reads TGCGCCAGCAGCTCAGGACTAGCAGCTAATGAGCAGTTCTTC.

The chain carries TRBV20-1 and TRBJ2-2, with a tentative D call TRBD2 (6 bases). Trimming stripped 3 bases from V and 3 bases from J, with 17 bases between. From germline, CDR1 is DFQATT and CDR2 SNEGSKA (reference sequence). The CDR3 has 16 amino acids. The DNA for the CDR3 is TGCAGTGCTAGTGGGGGGTGGGGGTACGACACCGGGGAGCTGTTTTTT. This translates into CSASGGWGYDTGELFF.

Many counts were recorded for this clonotype. The chain has TRBV5-1 and TRBJ1-4; no reliable D call. CDR3 length equals 16 residues. The germline V and J ends were trimmed by 4 bases and 3 bases, with 16 bases remaining between them. The germline V gene encodes CDR1 SGHRS and CDR2 YFSETQ. The CDR3, as DNA: TGCGCCAGCAGCCCGTCCGGGAATCTAGCTAATGAAAAACTGTTTTTT. It specifies CASSPSGNLANEKLFF.

This clonotype was found a few times. This sequence joins TRBV5-1 and TRBJ2-1; possible D gene TRBD2, 5 bases. The CDR3 contains 18 residues. Germline V lookup: CDR1 SGHRS, CDR2 YFSETQ. Trimming left V 4 bases short and J 0 bases short, with 20 bases between. Here the CDR3 reads CASSVGSRGGSSYNEQFF. CDR3 DNA: TGCGCCAGCAGCGTAGGGTCCCGCGGTGGGAGCTCCTACAATGAGCAGTTCTTC.

Ten or more counts support this clonotype. The genes are TRBV3-1 and TRBJ1-1; D uncertain. The germline V gene has CDR1 LGHDT and CDR2 YNNKEL (reference sequence). Trimming took 4 bases from V and 6 from J, leaving 15 bases between them. The CDR3 sequence is 14 residues long. CDR3 in amino acids: CASSPREGLAEAFF. DNA of the CDR3: TGTGCCAGCAGCCCCCGCGAGGGTTTGGCTGAAGCTTTCTTT.

There are many counts of this clonotype. The genes are TRBV15 and TRBJ2-5; 8 bases are a match to TRBD1. Germline V lookup: CDR1 LNHNV, CDR2 YYDKDF (reference sequence). Losses at the gene ends were 1 base for V and 5 bases for J; bases not matched to a gene: 9. CDR3 length: 16 residues. In nucleotides, the CDR3 is TGTGCCACCAGCAGAGGGGGACAGGTGGATCTGGAGACCCAGTACTTC. It is translated as CATSRGGQVDLETQYF.

This clonotype was seen ten or more times. This chain joins TRBV12-3 or TRBV12-4 and TRBJ1-1; possibly TRBD1 for D (5 bases). Trimming shortened V by 4 bases and J by 7 bases, and 16 bases separated the two germline ends. CDR3 length: 14 residues. The chain's CDR3 is CASSSTSSRVEAFF. The CDR3 nucleotides read TGTGCCAGCAGTTCCACTTCCTCCAGGGTTGAAGCTTTCTTT.

Concerning this clonotype: A much more abundant neighbour one base away suggests this may be a read error. The chain links TRBV20-1 to TRBJ2-1; D not certain. Germline V lookup: CDR1 DFQATT, CDR2 SNEGSKA (reference sequence). The CDR3 loop spans 13 amino acids. The CDR3 bases are TGCAATGCTAGAGTACCCTCCTACAATGAGCAGTTCTTC. It codes for CNARVPSYNEQFF.